The next 22 T cell receptor beta chains were all read from a single sample in a study of control samples from healthy donors and cancer patients. Method: immunoSEQ multiplex PCR; TCRdb's copy keeps in-frame clones and lacks some. The table includes roughly 150,000 clones, roughly 88% detected once. Sequencing input: blood. These receptors were collected from a man between 18 and 35 years old in good health.

The chain uses TRBV13 and TRBJ1-1; unclear D gene. Germline CDR1 is PRHDT and CDR2 is FYEKMQ (reference sequence). V lost 3 bases to trimming and J lost 6 bases, with 8 bases between them. The CDR3 loop spans 12 amino acids. CDR3 nucleotides: TGTGCCAGCAGCTTTGCGCGTGCTGAAGCTTTCTTT. Translated, it gives CASSFARAEAFF.

The V and J genes are TRBV9 and TRBJ2-5; 7 positions agree with TRBD2. The CDR3 loop spans 17 amino acids. Germline values: CDR1 SGDLS, CDR2 YYNGEE. V shed 3 bases, J shed 0 bases, and the junction held 11 bases outside the gene matches. The DNA for the CDR3 is TGTGCCAGCAGCGCACCGGGGGGAGGGTTTCACCAAGAGACCCAGTACTTC. It is translated as CASSAPGGGFHQETQYF.

V gene TRBV6-2 or TRBV6-3 combines with J gene TRBJ2-5; D remains unclear. Germline V gene data show CDR1 as MNHEY and CDR2 as SVGEGT. The CDR3 sequence is 17 residues long. With 6 bases removed from V and 0 bases from J, the gap between germline ends came to 20 bases. This chain's CDR3 is CASSPTFLGGYQETQYF. The DNA for the CDR3 is TGTGCCAGCAGCCCCACCTTTCTAGGTGGGTACCAAGAGACCCAGTACTTC.

The V gene is TRBV3-1 (or the pseudogene TRBV3-2), the J gene TRBJ1-1; possible D gene TRBD1, 5 bases. CDR3 length: 12 residues. V lost 4 bases and J 10 bases, leaving 13 bases between the germline ends. Germline-derived CDR1 and CDR2 are LGHDT and YNNKEL (reference sequence). The CDR3 nucleotides read TGTGCCAGCAGCCTGGGAGGGGAGGGAGCTTTCTTT. It specifies CASSLGGEGAFF.

About this clone itself: Other DNA sequences in this specimen translate into the identical CDR3. The J gene is TRBJ2-3, the V gene TRBV28; no clear D gene. The CDR3 covers 13 residues. V was clipped by 3 bases and J by 1 base, with 5 bases between them. Germline V CDR1 and CDR2: MDHEN, SYDVKM. CDR3 sequence: CASSFGGTDTQYF. In DNA form, the CDR3 reads TGTGCCAGCAGTTTCGGCGGCACAGATACGCAGTATTTT.

The chain joins TRBV5-1 to TRBJ2-1, with 7 bases matching TRBD2. CDR1 and CDR2 from the germline V gene are SGHRS and YFSETQ. With V trimmed by 0 bases and J by 7 bases, 10 bases remained unmatched. The CDR3 is 16 residues long. CDR3 nucleotides: TGCGCCAGCAGCTTGGATGCCGGGGGGTTACTTAATGAGCAGTTCTTC. It yields the protein CASSLDAGGLLNEQFF.

This rearrangement joins TRBV11-2 to TRBJ1-4; 10 bases line up with TRBD1. Germline values: CDR1 SGHAT, CDR2 FQNNGV. Losses at the gene ends were 5 bases for V and 7 bases for J; bases not matched to a gene: 7. The CDR3 length is 15 residues. CDR3 coding DNA: TGTGCCAGCAGCCCGGAGAGGGACAGGGGTGAAAAACTGTTTTTT. Its translation: CASSPERDRGEKLFF.

The chain links TRBV5-1 to TRBJ1-6, with D possibly TRBD1 on 6 matching bases. The CDR3 is 15 residues long. The germline V and J ends were trimmed by 0 bases and 5 bases, with 9 bases remaining between them. Germline V gives CDR1 SGHRS, CDR2 YFSETQ. CDR3 residues: CASSLVSGDNSPLHF. In DNA form, the CDR3 reads TGCGCCAGCAGCTTGGTATCAGGGGATAATTCACCCCTCCACTTT.

J is TRBJ1-1 and V is TRBV19; a possible D gene is TRBD1 (6 bases). The CDR3 is made up of 15 amino acids. CDR1 is LNHDA and CDR2 is SQIVND in the germline V gene (reference sequence). V was cut by 7 bases and J by 3 bases, with 18 bases left in between. CDR3: CASTQGQRGYTEAFF. For the CDR3, the DNA is TGTGCCAGTACCCAGGGACAACGGGGGTACACTGAAGCTTTCTTT.

This clone was detected a few times. This sequence joins TRBV28 and TRBJ1-5, with D possibly being TRBD1 (5 bases). The CDR3 extends over 14 amino acids. Trimming stripped 5 bases from V and 4 bases from J, with 12 bases between. Germline CDR1 MDHEN, CDR2 SYDVKM. The CDR3 DNA follows: TGTGCCAGCAGTCCCGGGGGGGGTAATCAGCCCCAGCATTTT. Its translation: CASSPGGGNQPQHF.

The rearrangement joins TRBV30 to TRBJ1-1; D unclear. V lost 1 base and J lost 0, with 3 bases in between. CDR1 GTSNPN and CDR2 SVGIG come from the germline V gene (reference sequence). This CDR3 has 12 residues. The DNA of the CDR3 is TGTGCCTGGAGTGACCTGAACACTGAAGCTTTCTTT. Encoded protein: CAWSDLNTEAFF.

The V and J genes are TRBV10-3 and TRBJ2-1; D gene ambiguous. This CDR3 has 15 residues. The ends were cut back, 4 bases at V and 0 bases at J, with 10 bases in the middle. Germline CDR1 ENHRY, CDR2 SYGVKD. The CDR3 loop reads CAISGARSSYNEQFF. CDR3 nucleotides: TGTGCCATCAGTGGTGCACGGAGCTCCTACAATGAGCAGTTCTTC.

This rearrangement joins TRBV6-5 to TRBJ1-1, with D possibly matching TRBD1 (6 bases). This CDR3 region has 13 residues. The V and J ends lost 9 bases and 1 base respectively, with 12 bases between them. Germline V CDR1 and CDR2: MNHEY, SVGAGI. The CDR3 DNA sequence: TGTGCCAGTAAAACAGGGAGGAACACTGAAGCTTTCTTT. Protein: CASKTGRNTEAFF.

The chain employs TRBV4-3 and TRBJ1-3; D is ambiguous. CDR1 and CDR2 from the germline V gene are LGHNA and YSLEER. Between the trimmed V and J ends, which lost 0 bases and 0 bases, there was a span of 12 bases. The CDR3 runs 17 residues. In nucleotides, the CDR3 is TGCGCCAGCAGCCAAGATCACCCGGAGTACTCTGGAAACACCATATATTTT. Encoded protein: CASSQDHPEYSGNTIYF.

Many counts were recorded for this clone. Other DNA sequences of this sample code for an identical CDR3. CDR3 sequence: CASGGPANYGYTF. In DNA form, the CDR3 reads TGTGCCAGCGGCGGGCCAGCTAACTATGGCTACACCTTC. The chain carries TRBV6-5 and TRBJ1-2; D call uncertain. Germline V gives CDR1 MNHEY, CDR2 SVGAGI. The CDR3 length is 13 residues. The germline V and J ends were trimmed by 8 bases and 0 bases, with 10 bases remaining between them.

The chain employs TRBV27 and TRBJ1-6; no clear D gene. CDR1 is MNHEY, CDR2 SMNVEV, per germline (reference sequence). Between the trimmed V and J ends, which lost 4 bases and 3 bases, there was a span of 4 bases. The CDR3 consists of 13 residues. This CDR3 is CASSWVYNSPLHF. DNA for the CDR3: TGTGCCAGCAGTTGGGTCTATAATTCACCCCTCCACTTT.

The CDR3 DNA reads as TGTGCCAGCAGTCCCTCAGGGGGCACCGGGGAGCTGTTTTTT. This encodes CASSPSGGTGELFF. This chain joins TRBV2 and TRBJ2-2; 7 bases are a match to TRBD1. Germline values: CDR1 SNHLY, CDR2 FYNNEI. Trimming cost V 5 bases and J 4 bases; bases outside gene matches: 4. This CDR3 is built from 14 residues. The complete variable domain, with remaining parts taken from reference TRBV2 and TRBJ2-2, reads EPEVTQTPSHQVTQMGQEVILRCVPISNHLYFYWYRQILGQKVEFLVSFYNNEISEKSEIFDDQFSVERPDGSNFTLKIRSTKLEDSAMYFCASSPSGGTGELFFGEGSRLTVL.

The chain employs TRBV2 and TRBJ2-5; no clear D. Germline values: CDR1 SNHLY, CDR2 FYNNEI. The V gene lost 4 bases and the J gene lost 2 bases, with 8 bases spanning the gap. The CDR3 has 13 residues. The CDR3 region has the DNA TGTGCCAGCAGTGCTACAGATCAAGAGACCCAGTACTTC. This translates into CASSATDQETQYF. Using reference TRBV2 and TRBJ2-5 for the parts outside the CDR3, the full variable domain is EPEVTQTPSHQVTQMGQEVILRCVPISNHLYFYWYRQILGQKVEFLVSFYNNEISEKSEIFDDQFSVERPDGSNFTLKIRSTKLEDSAMYFCASSATDQETQYFGPGTRLLVL.

This clone has just one count. The V call is TRBV6-5, the J call TRBJ1-3, with TRBD1 as a possible D gene (6 bases). The germline gives CDR1 MNHEY, CDR2 SVGAGI. V lost 4 bases and J lost 2, with 9 bases in between. The CDR3 is 14 amino acids. CDR3 protein: CASSSGETGNTIYF. CDR3 nucleotide sequence: TGTGCCAGCAGTTCAGGGGAAACTGGAAACACCATATATTTT.

This clone was recorded a few times. The chain joins TRBV9 to TRBJ2-7, with 7 bases fitting TRBD1. V was pared by 1 base and J by 2 bases, with 6 bases of the junction left unmatched. The CDR3 length is 15 residues. CDR1 is SGDLS, CDR2 YYNGEE, per germline. In nucleotides, the CDR3 is TGTGCCAGCAGCGTATCCCCCGGGACAGCCTACGAGCAGTACTTC. This sequence encodes CASSVSPGTAYEQYF.

The gene calls are TRBV6-6 and TRBJ1-5; D might be TRBD1 (6 bases). Per germline, CDR1 MNHNY and CDR2 SVGAGI (reference sequence). Trimming took 7 bases from V and 1 from J, leaving 17 bases between them. This CDR3 has 16 amino acids. Here the CDR3 reads CASTYEWGASNQPQHF. CDR3 nucleotides: TGTGCCAGCACCTACGAGTGGGGGGCGAGCAATCAGCCCCAGCATTTT.

The chain carries TRBV4-3 and TRBJ1-5; no clear D. This CDR3 has 15 residues. V lost 3 bases, J lost 6 bases, and 15 bases lay in between. The germline CDR1 and CDR2 sequences are LGHNA and YSLEER. CDR3 DNA sequence: TGCGCCAGCAGCCAGTCGCGGAATGAGGGTCAGCCCCAGCATTTT. Its translation: CASSQSRNEGQPQHF.